What follows are 20 T cell receptor beta chains derived from one specimen sequenced in a study of Tregs in tolerant kidney transplant recipients. The nonmyeloablative bone marrow transplants came from related graft donors, with transient mixed chimerism. Assay: immunoSEQ multiplex PCR; the TCRdb copy retains only in-frame clones and omits some. The repertoire holds tens of thousands of clones, with roughly nine tenths as singletons. The sample in question was CD8+ T cells from blood (PBMCs), obtained 24 months after the transplant. The source is a human patient who received a combined kidney and bone marrow transplant. Some T cells may be the graft donor's.

The chain combines TRBV4-1 with TRBJ2-1, with TRBD2 identical over 11 bases. CDR3 length: 15 residues. Per the germline V gene, CDR1 is MGHRA and CDR2 is YSYEKL. With 2 bases clipped from V and 8 bases from J, the junction kept 5 bases outside the gene matches. CDR3 loop: CASSQLAGGLYEQFF. CDR3 coding DNA: TGCGCCAGCAGCCAACTAGCGGGGGGTCTTTATGAGCAGTTCTTC.

The V call is TRBV2, the J call TRBJ2-1; TRBD2 might be the D (6 bases). The CDR3 is 14 amino acids. The germline V gene encodes CDR1 SNHLY and CDR2 FYNNEI. The V and J ends lost 4 bases and 6 bases respectively, with 13 bases between them. This CDR3 reads CASSGDSRGNEQFF. DNA for the CDR3: TGTGCCAGCAGTGGGGACTCCCGGGGCAATGAGCAGTTCTTC.

V is TRBV5-6 and J is TRBJ2-7; TRBD2 matches 9 bases. The ends lost 4 bases at V and 4 bases at J; junction bases unmatched: 9. Germline assignment: CDR1 SGHDT and CDR2 YYEEEE. CDR3 length: 15 amino acids. The CDR3 coding sequence is TGTGCCAGCAGCGGCAGACTAGCGGCTCCTTACGAGCAGTACTTC. Its protein is CASSGRLAAPYEQYF.

V usage is TRBV7-6 and J usage is TRBJ2-5; TRBD2 is a possible D gene (7 bases). The CDR3 extends over 15 amino acids. V was cut by 0 bases and J by 5 bases, with 13 bases left in between. Germline V CDR1 and CDR2: SGHVS, FNYEAQ. CDR3 sequence reads: CASSLAGGPGETQYF. The CDR3, as DNA: TGTGCCAGCAGCTTAGCGGGGGGGCCGGGTGAGACCCAGTACTTC.

The V and J genes are TRBV15 and TRBJ2-7; 7 bases align to TRBD2. CDR3 length: 14 residues. The ends lost 5 bases at V and 3 bases at J; junction bases unmatched: 7. CDR1 and CDR2 from the germline V gene are LNHNV and YYDKDF (reference sequence). CDR3 DNA: TGTGCCACCAGCGCGGGGGACGGAAGCTACGAGCAGTACTTC. Translating gives CATSAGDGSYEQYF.

This sequence joins TRBV19 and TRBJ2-1, with D tentatively TRBD1 (5 bases). Trimming stripped 3 bases from V and 1 base from J, with 7 bases between. Germline V lookup: CDR1 LNHDA, CDR2 SQIVND (reference sequence). This CDR3 region has 14 residues. The CDR3 here is CASSMQGSYNEQFF. The CDR3 nucleotides are TGTGCCAGTAGTATGCAGGGATCCTACAATGAGCAGTTCTTC. The full variable domain, its missing parts supplied by reference TRBV19 and TRBJ2-1, is DGGITQSPKYLFRKEGQNVTLSCEQNLNHDAMYWYRQDPGQGLRLIYYSQIVNDFQKGDIAEGYSVSREKKESFPLTVTSAQKNPTAFYLCASSMQGSYNEQFFGPGTRLTVL.

The V gene is TRBV7-8, the J gene TRBJ2-7; 11 bases are a match to TRBD2. Germline V gene data show CDR1 as SGHVS and CDR2 as FQNEAQ. V shed 0 bases and J 3 bases; nucleotides not matched to a gene: 4. The CDR3 is 16 residues long. The CDR3 here is CASSLAVAGGFYEQYF. In DNA, the CDR3 is TGTGCCAGCAGCTTAGCTGTAGCGGGAGGGTTCTACGAGCAGTACTTC. The whole variable domain, remainder taken from reference TRBV7-8 and TRBJ2-7, is GAGVSQSPRYKVAKRGQDVALRCDPISGHVSLFWYQQALGQGPEFLTYFQNEAQLDKSGLPSDRFFAERPEGSVSTLKIQRTQQEDSAVYLCASSLAVAGGFYEQYFGPGTRLTVT.

V usage is TRBV27 and J usage is TRBJ2-3; 12 bases are a match to TRBD2. Germline values: CDR1 MNHEY, CDR2 SMNVEV (reference sequence). The CDR3 extends over 15 amino acids. V gave up 5 bases and J gave up 6 bases; unmatched junction bases: 6. The CDR3 DNA follows: TGTGCCAGCAGTCTCGGGACTAGCGGGCGGGATACGCAGTATTTT. Protein product: CASSLGTSGRDTQYF.

This chain connects TRBV4-3 to TRBJ2-7, with 9 bases lining up with TRBD2. The CDR3 has 14 residues. CDR1 is LGHNA and CDR2 is YSLEER in the germline V gene. Unmatched junction bases numbered 2, after V lost 5 bases and J lost 0 bases. For the CDR3, the DNA is TGCGCCAGCAGCACACTAGCGGGCTCCTACGAGCAGTACTTC. This translates into CASSTLAGSYEQYF.

The V and J genes are TRBV4-1 and TRBJ2-7, with D tentatively TRBD1 (5 bases). CDR1 is MGHRA, CDR2 YSYEKL, per germline. V lost 1 base and J lost 3, with 10 bases in between. The CDR3 consists of 14 residues. Written as DNA, the CDR3 is TGCGCCAGCAGCCAAGCCATGGGGCTCTACGAGCAGTACTTC. This translates into CASSQAMGLYEQYF.

This clone qualifies as large. The chain has TRBV14 and TRBJ2-1, with a tentative D call TRBD2 (5 bases). The CDR3 sequence is 13 residues long. Trimming took 7 bases from V and 10 from J, leaving 17 bases between them. Germline CDR1 SGHDN, CDR2 FVKESK. The CDR3 sequence is CASTTSNGVEQFF. The CDR3 nucleotides are TGTGCCAGCACCACATCCAACGGGGTCGAGCAGTTCTTC. Full variable domain (rest looked up from reference TRBV14 and TRBJ2-1): EAGVTQFPSHSVIEKGQTVTLRCDPISGHDNLYWYRRVMGKEIKFLLHFVKESKQDESGMPNNRFLAERTGGTYSTLKVQPAELEDSGVYFCASTTSNGVEQFFGPGTRLTVL.

The CDR3 DNA sequence: TGCGCCAGCAGCCAAGCCCAGGGGTTAGCAACTAATGAAAAACTGTTTTTT. Translation: CASSQAQGLATNEKLFF. The gene calls are TRBV4-3 and TRBJ1-4; a possible D gene is TRBD1 (6 bases). This CDR3 contains 17 residues. CDR1 is LGHNA, CDR2 YSLEER, per germline. V was pared by 1 base and J by 0 bases, with 12 bases between.

The rearrangement uses TRBV19 and TRBJ2-2; 11 bases agree with TRBD2. V shed 9 bases, J shed 3 bases, and the junction held 12 bases outside the gene matches. The germline V gene encodes CDR1 LNHDA and CDR2 SQIVND (reference sequence). The CDR3 has 17 residues. CDR3 sequence: CARQNPGLAVDTGELFF. As DNA, the CDR3 is TGTGCCAGACAGAATCCGGGACTAGCGGTAGACACCGGGGAGCTGTTTTTT.

The chain joins TRBV7-8 to TRBJ1-5; maybe TRBD1 (6 bases). There are 16 residues in the CDR3. Germline assignment: CDR1 SGHVS and CDR2 FQNEAQ. V lost 5 bases and J lost 0, with 14 bases in between. The CDR3 DNA reads TGTGCCAGCAGCCAGTTGGGGGCCCATAGCAATCAGCCCCAGCATTTT. As protein: CASSQLGAHSNQPQHF.

The chain employs TRBV10-1 and TRBJ2-7; D is uncertain. CDR3 size: 12 residues. Trimming left V 4 bases short and J 1 base short, with 5 bases between. Germline V CDR1 and CDR2: WNHNN, SYGVQD (reference sequence). The CDR3 loop is CASSGPSYEQYF. CDR3 in DNA: TGCGCCAGCAGTGGTCCGTCCTACGAGCAGTACTTC.

V usage is TRBV11-3 and J usage is TRBJ2-1; 9 bases line up with TRBD2. This CDR3 is 14 amino acids long. After removal of 5 bases from V and 5 bases from J, the junction contained 4 bases not matched to a gene. Germline V lookup: CDR1 SGHNT, CDR2 YENEEA. The CDR3 region has the DNA TGTGCCAGCAGCACCGGGACTAGCAACAATGAGCAGTTCTTC. It yields the protein CASSTGTSNNEQFF.

The gene calls are TRBV11-2 and TRBJ1-1; perhaps TRBD1 as D (6 bases). This CDR3 spans 15 amino acids. The germline CDR1 and CDR2 sequences are SGHAT and FQNNGV. Trimming stripped 1 base from V and 2 bases from J, with 11 bases between. The CDR3 is CASSLGDTLNTEAFF. The CDR3 DNA reads as TGTGCCAGCAGCTTAGGGGACACCCTCAACACTGAAGCTTTCTTT.

The chain uses TRBV5-4 and TRBJ2-7; 10 nucleotides align to TRBD1. The V gene's germline CDR1 is SGHNT and CDR2 YYREEE (reference sequence). The CDR3 extends over 14 amino acids. The V segment lost 4 bases and the J segment 3 bases; nucleotides outside the gene matches: 4. CDR3 coding DNA: TGTGCCAGCAGCCCCGACAGGGGGCTCTACGAGCAGTACTTC. Its translation is CASSPDRGLYEQYF.

The rearrangement uses TRBV5-3 and TRBJ2-2; perhaps TRBD2 as D (6 bases). TRBV5-3 is known as an ORF, though its function is uncertain. The CDR3 is 16 amino acids. V lost 2 bases and J 0 bases, leaving 11 bases between the germline ends. CDR3 bases: TGTGCCAGAAGCTTAGAGTCTAGCGCGAACACCGGGGAGCTGTTTTTT. It is translated as CARSLESSANTGELFF.

This clone was picked up a small number of times. The V gene is TRBV10-3, the J gene TRBJ2-7; 9 positions match TRBD1. This CDR3 has 15 residues. CDR1 is ENHRY and CDR2 is SYGVKD in the germline V gene. The junction had 3 bases not matched to a gene; V was cut back by 0 bases and J by 3 bases. Here the CDR3 DNA reads TGTGCCATCAGTGAGTCGGGGGACAGGGTCTACGAGCAGTACTTC. Its protein product is CAISESGDRVYEQYF.